A selection of T cell receptor beta chains follows, all from one sample in a study of a mutant IDH1 vaccine in newly diagnosed glioma. Assay: immunoSEQ multiplex PCR; the TCRdb copy retains only in-frame clones and omits some. The sample has under 65,000 clones, approximately 81% seen once. This specimen was PBMCs, taken from a glioma patient treated with radiotherapy, temozolomide or both. The receptors shown here come from a man younger than 35 with glioma. Both conserved end residues are part of each CDR3. D genes are given only for firm matches. Clone size is shown for a subset of rows, as once, few, many or a class of expanded clone.

CDR3 DNA,CDR3 protein,V gene,J gene,D gene,clone size
TGTGCCAGCAGCTTAGGGGTCAGGGTTCATGGCTACACCTTC,CASSLGVRVHGYTF,TRBV7-9,TRBJ1-2,-,-
TGTGCCAGCAAACTCCAGGGTGCAACTAATGAAAAACTGTTTTTT,CASKLQGATNEKLFF,TRBV6-1,TRBJ1-4,-,-
TGTGCCAGTACCAGATACGGGACAGGGGATTTCACCCTCCACTTT,CASTRYGTGDFTLHF,TRBV19,TRBJ1-6,TRBD1,few
TGTGCCAGCAGCCCTGGGACCGCTGAAGCTTTCTTT,CASSPGTAEAFF,TRBV5-6,TRBJ1-1,-,few
TGCTCTATACTCTGGACTGAAGCTTTCTTT,CSILWTEAFF,TRBV20-1,TRBJ1-1,-,-
TGTGCCAGCAGCCCACGACTAGCCGCGTCGGTCGGGGAGCTGTTTTTT,CASSPRLAASVGELFF,TRBV9,TRBJ2-2,TRBD2,-
TGTGCCAGCAGCCGGGGGGCCATAGCCAAAAACATTCAGTACTTC,CASSRGAIAKNIQYF,TRBV5-6,TRBJ2-4,-,-
TGCGCCAGCAGCTCGGACAGCAACTATGGCTACACCTTC,CASSSDSNYGYTF,TRBV5-1,TRBJ1-2,-,once
TGTGCCAGCAGCACTGACAGGAGGTCACCCCTCCACTTT,CASSTDRRSPLHF,TRBV6-4,TRBJ1-6,-,once
TGTGCCATCAGTGACGGGATTTCCTACGAGCAGTACTTC,CAISDGISYEQYF,TRBV10-3,TRBJ2-7,-,-
TGTGCCAGCAGCGTGGACCGTCTAAATGAGCAGTTCTTC,CASSVDRLNEQFF,TRBV9,TRBJ2-1,-,-
TGTGCCAGCAGCTTAGGTAACTCCTACGAGCAGTACTTC,CASSLGNSYEQYF,TRBV7-2,TRBJ2-7,-,-
TGTGCCAGCACCTCCGGAGGAAGCACAGATACGCAGTATTTT,CASTSGGSTDTQYF,TRBV28,TRBJ2-3,-,-
TGTGCCAGCAGTCCTGTGGGAGGGCCTGATAGTGAGGAGCTGTTTTTT,CASSPVGGPDSEELFF,TRBV13,TRBJ2-2,TRBD2,-
TGTGCCAGCAGTCGTGGGGAGATGAACACTGAAGCTTTCTTT,CASSRGEMNTEAFF,TRBV27,TRBJ1-1,-,-
TGTGCCAGCAGCTTAGCGGCTTATAGCACAGATACGCAGTATTTT,CASSLAAYSTDTQYF,TRBV7-8,TRBJ2-3,-,-
TGCGCCAGCAGCTTGGGCCAGACCCGCACAGATACGCAGTATTTT,CASSLGQTRTDTQYF,TRBV5-1,TRBJ2-3,-,-
TGTGCCAGCAGTGGGACAATTGTCACTGAAGCTTTCTTT,CASSGTIVTEAFF,TRBV6-6,TRBJ1-1,-,few
TGTGCCAGTCTCCGTCAGGGGGCGGCTGGCTACACCTTC,CASLRQGAAGYTF,TRBV19,TRBJ1-2,TRBD1,once
TGCGCCAGCAGCACCACTGGACTAGCGGGCGGCGACGAGCAGTACTTC,CASSTTGLAGGDEQYF,TRBV4-3,TRBJ2-7,TRBD2,-
TGTGCCAGCAGCCCCGGACTAACCCTGCAGTATTTT,CASSPGLTLQYF,TRBV14,TRBJ2-3,-,few
TGTGCCAGCACCCTATGGGCGAACACCGGGGAGCTGTTTTTT,CASTLWANTGELFF,TRBV6-4,TRBJ2-2,-,-
TGTGCCAGCAGCTCAGCGAGCCTCGCGAACAATGAGCAGTTCTTC,CASSSASLANNEQFF,TRBV11-1,TRBJ2-1,-,-
TGCAGTTCGGGGCCGGGCACTGAAGCTTTCTTT,CSSGPGTEAFF,TRBV20-1,TRBJ1-1,-,few
TGTGCCAGCAGCCCCAGACTCAATACCTACGAGCAGTACTTC,CASSPRLNTYEQYF,TRBV7-6,TRBJ2-7,-,-
TGCGCCAGCAGCCAAGATTGGATCGGGAGCTCCTACGAGCAGTACTTC,CASSQDWIGSSYEQYF,TRBV4-3,TRBJ2-7,-,-
TGTGCCACCAGACCGATGACAGGGAGGAAGGAAAAACTGTTTTTT,CATRPMTGRKEKLFF,TRBV2,TRBJ1-4,TRBD1,once
TGTGCCAGCAGCTTGCTGGGGTGGACTGAAGCTTTCTTT,CASSLLGWTEAFF,TRBV5-6,TRBJ1-1,-,-
TGTGCCAGCAGCTTAGTAGCGGGGGGGGGTCAGTACTTC,CASSLVAGGGQYF,TRBV7-2,TRBJ2-5,TRBD2,-